The T cell receptor beta chain under discussion was sequenced for a study of CD8+CD57+ T cells in acquired aplastic anemia. Points from the study as a whole: Levels of CD8+ Simpson's diversity were not significantly distinct in patients versus controls.

Those patients picked for sequencing had displayed CD8+CD57+ cell expansion on flow cytometry. In all patients, the disease was severe acquired aplastic anemia. This clonotype was seen once. Its specificity is not known. Both TCR beta VDJ combination and CDR3 sequence profiling were carried out. Genomic DNA was the template for this profiling. MiXCR, applied by TCRdb to the reads, yields one record per CDR3 protein. The data contain over 250,000 distinct CDR3 sequences, about three fifths of them seen just once; the ten biggest clones take up 1.3%. The sequence was collected from a human donor with aplastic anemia. The sequenced material came from sorted CD4+, CD8+, or CD8+CD57+ T cells (not recorded which) from PBMCs.

DNA of the CDR3: TGTGCCACCAGTGATTTTAGAGATACGCAGTATTTT. Protein: CATSDFRDTQYF. This chain joins TRBV24-1 and TRBJ2-3, with unresolved D. The V end was cut by 1 base, the J end by 5 bases, with 3 bases between. Germline V gene data show CDR1 as KGHDR and CDR2 as SFDVKD. This CDR3 comprises 12 residues.